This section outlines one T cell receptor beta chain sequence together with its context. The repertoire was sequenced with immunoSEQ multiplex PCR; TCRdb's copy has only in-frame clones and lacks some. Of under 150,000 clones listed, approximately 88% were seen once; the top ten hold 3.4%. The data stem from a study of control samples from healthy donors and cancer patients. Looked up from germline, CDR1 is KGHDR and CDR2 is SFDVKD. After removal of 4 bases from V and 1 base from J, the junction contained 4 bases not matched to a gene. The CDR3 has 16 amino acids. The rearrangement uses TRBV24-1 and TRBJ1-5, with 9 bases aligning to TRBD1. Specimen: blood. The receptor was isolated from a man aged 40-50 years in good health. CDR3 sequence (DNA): TGTGCCACCAGTGACACGGGACAGGGAAGCAATCAGCCCCAGCATTTT. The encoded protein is CATSDTGQGSNQPQHF.